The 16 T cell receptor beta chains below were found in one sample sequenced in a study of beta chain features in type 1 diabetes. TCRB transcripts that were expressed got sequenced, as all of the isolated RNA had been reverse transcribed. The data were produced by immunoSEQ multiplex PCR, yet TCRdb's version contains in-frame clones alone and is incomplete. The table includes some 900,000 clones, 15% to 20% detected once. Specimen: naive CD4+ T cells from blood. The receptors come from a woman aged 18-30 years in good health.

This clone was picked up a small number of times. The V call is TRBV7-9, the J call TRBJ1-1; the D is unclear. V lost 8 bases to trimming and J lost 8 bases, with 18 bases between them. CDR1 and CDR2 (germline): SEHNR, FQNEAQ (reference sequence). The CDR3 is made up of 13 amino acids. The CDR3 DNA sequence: TGTGCCAGCGCTATGGGTCCGAGAAGAGAAGCTTTCTTT. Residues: CASAMGPRREAFF.

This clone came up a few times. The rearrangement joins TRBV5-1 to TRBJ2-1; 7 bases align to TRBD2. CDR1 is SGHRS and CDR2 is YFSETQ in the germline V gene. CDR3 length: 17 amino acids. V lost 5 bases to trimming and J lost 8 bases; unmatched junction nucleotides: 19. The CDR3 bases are TGCGCCAGCAGATCCTTCCCTTCCCGCGGGAGTGGGGATGAGCAGTTCTTC. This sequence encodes CASRSFPSRGSGDEQFF.

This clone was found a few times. Here the CDR3 reads CASSLTSGVGTDTQYF. In nucleotides, the CDR3 is TGTGCCAGCAGCCTGACTAGCGGGGTGGGCACAGATACGCAGTATTTT. The chain links TRBV7-2 to TRBJ2-3; the match to TRBD2 covers 11 bases. This CDR3 contains 16 residues. With 5 bases clipped from V and 1 base from J, the junction kept 5 bases outside the gene matches. CDR1 is SGHTA, CDR2 FQGNSA, per germline.

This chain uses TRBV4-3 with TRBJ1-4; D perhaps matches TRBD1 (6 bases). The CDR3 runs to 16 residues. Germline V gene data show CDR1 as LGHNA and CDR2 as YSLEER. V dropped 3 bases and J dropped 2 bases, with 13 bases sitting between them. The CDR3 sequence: CASSQREGGTNEKLFF. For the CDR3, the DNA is TGCGCCAGCAGCCAGCGGGAGGGGGGGACTAATGAAAAACTGTTTTTT.

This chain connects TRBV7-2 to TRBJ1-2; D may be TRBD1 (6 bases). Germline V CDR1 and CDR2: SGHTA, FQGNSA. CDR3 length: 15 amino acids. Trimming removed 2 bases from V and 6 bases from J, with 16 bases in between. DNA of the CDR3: TGTGCCAGCAGCTTAACTGGTCAGGGGTGGGATGGCTACACCTTC. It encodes CASSLTGQGWDGYTF.

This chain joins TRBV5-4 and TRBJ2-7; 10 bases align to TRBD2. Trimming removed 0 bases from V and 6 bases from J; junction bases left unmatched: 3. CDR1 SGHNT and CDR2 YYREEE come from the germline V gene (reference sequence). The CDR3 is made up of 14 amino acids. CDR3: CASSLAVAGGEQYF. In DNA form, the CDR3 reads TGTGCCAGCAGCTTGGCCGTAGCGGGAGGCGAGCAGTACTTC.

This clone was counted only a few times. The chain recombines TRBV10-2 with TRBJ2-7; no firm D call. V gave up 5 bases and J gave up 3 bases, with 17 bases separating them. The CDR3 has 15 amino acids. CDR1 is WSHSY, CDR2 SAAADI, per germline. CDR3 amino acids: CASSSRSPTNYEQYF. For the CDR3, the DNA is TGCGCCAGCAGTTCAAGGTCCCCCACTAACTACGAGCAGTACTTC.

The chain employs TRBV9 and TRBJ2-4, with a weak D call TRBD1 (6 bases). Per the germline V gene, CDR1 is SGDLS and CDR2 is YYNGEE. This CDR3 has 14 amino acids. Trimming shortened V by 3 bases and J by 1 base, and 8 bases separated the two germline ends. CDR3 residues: CASSEGEAKNIQYF. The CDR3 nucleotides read TGTGCCAGCAGCGAGGGGGAGGCCAAAAACATTCAGTACTTC.

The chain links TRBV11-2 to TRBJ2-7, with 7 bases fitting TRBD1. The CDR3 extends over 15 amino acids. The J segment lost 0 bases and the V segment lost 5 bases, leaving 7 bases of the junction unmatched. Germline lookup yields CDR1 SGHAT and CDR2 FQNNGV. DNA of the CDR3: TGTGCCAGCAGCATGACGACAGGGAACTCCTACGAGCAGTACTTC. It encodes CASSMTTGNSYEQYF.

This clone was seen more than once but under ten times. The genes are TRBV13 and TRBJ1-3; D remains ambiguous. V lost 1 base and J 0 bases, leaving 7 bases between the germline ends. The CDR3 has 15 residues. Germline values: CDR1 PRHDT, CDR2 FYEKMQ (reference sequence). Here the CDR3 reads CASSLVPGSGNTIYF. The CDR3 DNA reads TGTGCCAGCAGCTTAGTCCCAGGCTCTGGAAACACCATATATTTT.

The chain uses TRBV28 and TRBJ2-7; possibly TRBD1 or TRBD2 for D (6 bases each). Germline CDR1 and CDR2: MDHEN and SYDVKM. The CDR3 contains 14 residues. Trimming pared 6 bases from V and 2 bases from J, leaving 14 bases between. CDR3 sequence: CASRQGGTPYEQYF. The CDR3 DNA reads TGTGCCAGCAGACAGGGCGGGACACCCTACGAGCAGTACTTC.

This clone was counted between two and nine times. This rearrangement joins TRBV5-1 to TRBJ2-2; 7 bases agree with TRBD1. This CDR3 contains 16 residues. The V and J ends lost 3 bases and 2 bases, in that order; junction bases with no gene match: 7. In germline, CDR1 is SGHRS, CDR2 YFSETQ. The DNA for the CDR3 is TGCGCCAGCAGCTCCACCGGGACAGCCAACACCGGGGAGCTGTTTTTT. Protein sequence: CASSSTGTANTGELFF.

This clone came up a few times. The CDR3 region is CASSIWEAGANVLTF. DNA of the CDR3: TGTGCCAGTAGTATCTGGGAAGCTGGGGCCAACGTCCTGACTTTC. The chain is built from TRBV19 and TRBJ2-6; D remains ambiguous. The CDR3 spans 15 residues. CDR1 LNHDA and CDR2 SQIVND come from the germline V gene (reference sequence). With 3 bases removed from V and 2 bases from J, the gap between germline ends came to 8 bases.

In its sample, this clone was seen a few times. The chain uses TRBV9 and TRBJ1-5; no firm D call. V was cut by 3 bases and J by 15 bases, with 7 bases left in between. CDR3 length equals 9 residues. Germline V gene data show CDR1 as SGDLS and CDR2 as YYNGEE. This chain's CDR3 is CASSDPGHF. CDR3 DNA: TGTGCCAGCAGCGACCCCGGGCATTTT.

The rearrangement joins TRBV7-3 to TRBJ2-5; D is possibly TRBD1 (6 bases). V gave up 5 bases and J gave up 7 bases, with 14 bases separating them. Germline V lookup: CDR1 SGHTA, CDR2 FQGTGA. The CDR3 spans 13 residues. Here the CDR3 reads CASSPQGSGTQYF. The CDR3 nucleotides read TGTGCCAGCAGCCCGCAGGGGTCTGGGACCCAGTACTTC.

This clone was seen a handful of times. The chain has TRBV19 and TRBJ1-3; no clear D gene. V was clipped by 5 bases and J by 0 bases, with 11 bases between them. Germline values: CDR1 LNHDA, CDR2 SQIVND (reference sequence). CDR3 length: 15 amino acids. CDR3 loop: CASSLTSSSGNTIYF. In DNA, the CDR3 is TGTGCCAGTAGTCTAACATCGAGCTCTGGAAACACCATATATTTT.